Listed below are T cell receptor beta chains from one sample, sequenced in a study of technical replicates of blood from a handful of donors. Assay used: immunoSEQ multiplex PCR; TCRdb lists only in-frame clones, some missing. This sample has around 9,000 clones; 90% to 95% occur once, and the top ten carry nearly 9.5%. The source material was PBMCs. These receptors were collected from a human donor in good health. Each CDR3 is given with its conserved first and last residue.

v_gene	j_gene	CDR3aa
TRBV7-2	TRBJ2-2	CASSVTGEHGELFF
TRBV28	TRBJ1-3	CASSTPTGPGNTIYF
TRBV11-2	TRBJ2-3	CASSPQDTQYF
TRBV7-2	TRBJ2-5	CASSSQPGLAGRETQYF
TRBV18	TRBJ2-5	CASSPSIGTSGRETQYF
TRBV7-9	TRBJ2-5	CASSLVRGYETQYF
TRBV2	TRBJ1-4	CARTDTDGGKLFF
TRBV30	TRBJ2-2	CAWMVGGASELFF
TRBV4-1	TRBJ1-4	CASSHGVREGSEKLFF
TRBV9	TRBJ1-1	CASSGTGELNTEAFF
TRBV10-3	TRBJ2-2	CAISESLRSNTGELFF
TRBV9	TRBJ1-5	CASSVEGGRQPQHF
TRBV7-9	TRBJ1-1	CASSPSLAGRGNTEAFF
TRBV30	TRBJ1-5	CAWSGAGGNQPQHF
TRBV6-1	TRBJ1-5	CASRERLTQPQHF
TRBV2	TRBJ1-4	CASEGARNEKLFF
TRBV19	TRBJ2-1	CASTGSGRASYNEQFF
TRBV28	TRBJ1-5	CASSFPGTVNSNQPQHF
TRBV6-4	TRBJ2-7	CASSPGGARAGEQYF
TRBV6-5	TRBJ2-7	CASSYSRGPYEQYF
TRBV29-1	TRBJ1-4	CSVAGTGGIEKLFF
TRBV5-1	TRBJ2-2	CASSELGTTVFNTGELFF
TRBV11-2	TRBJ2-7	CASSRLAGGPGEQYF
TRBV5-6	TRBJ1-1	CASSLAYLTKNTEAFF
TRBV6-5	TRBJ1-1	CASSGQGQVNTEAFF
TRBV6-1	TRBJ2-1	CASSERGLAGDEQFF
TRBV7-3	TRBJ2-7	CASSFGTGYEQYF
TRBV4-1	TRBJ2-5	CASSQREQETQYF
TRBV27	TRBJ2-2	CASSKLAAANTGELFF
TRBV18	TRBJ1-1	CASFASTQGIREAFF
TRBV20-1	TRBJ2-3	CSADISDTQYF
TRBV5-1	TRBJ1-1	CASSFQGVNTEAFF
TRBV5-1	TRBJ1-2	CASSLTGANYGYTF
TRBV6-5	TRBJ2-7	CASSHGGTETYEQYF
TRBV7-9	TRBJ2-1	CASSGLAGDRIFLYEQFF
TRBV25-1	TRBJ2-2	CASSGGAGDTGELFF
TRBV2	TRBJ1-5	CASSPPGGQGGAVAQHF
TRBV2	TRBJ2-3	CASNYQDTQYF
TRBV27	TRBJ2-2	CASSLILHTGELFF
TRBV6-5	TRBJ2-3	CASSYSGRLTDTQYF
TRBV4-1	TRBJ1-2	CASSQPLRQTNYGYTF
TRBV28	TRBJ1-1	CASSSGYESNTEAFF
TRBV28	TRBJ1-2	CASRRNTANYGYTF
TRBV2	TRBJ2-2	CASMVTGVSGELFF
TRBV6-5	TRBJ1-2	CASSYHQNYGYTF
TRBV4-1	TRBJ2-1	CASSQEGGSSSYNEQFF
TRBV13	TRBJ1-1	CASRTGTDTEAFF
TRBV5-1	TRBJ2-2	CASSQALGGTGELFF
TRBV9	TRBJ1-3	CASSEEISGNTIYF
TRBV4-2	TRBJ2-5	CASSQDRGETQYF
TRBV6-5	TRBJ2-1	CASSTGGLYNEQFF
TRBV6-1	TRBJ2-3	CASTVSTDTQYF
TRBV7-2	TRBJ2-7	CASSFGTIYEQYF